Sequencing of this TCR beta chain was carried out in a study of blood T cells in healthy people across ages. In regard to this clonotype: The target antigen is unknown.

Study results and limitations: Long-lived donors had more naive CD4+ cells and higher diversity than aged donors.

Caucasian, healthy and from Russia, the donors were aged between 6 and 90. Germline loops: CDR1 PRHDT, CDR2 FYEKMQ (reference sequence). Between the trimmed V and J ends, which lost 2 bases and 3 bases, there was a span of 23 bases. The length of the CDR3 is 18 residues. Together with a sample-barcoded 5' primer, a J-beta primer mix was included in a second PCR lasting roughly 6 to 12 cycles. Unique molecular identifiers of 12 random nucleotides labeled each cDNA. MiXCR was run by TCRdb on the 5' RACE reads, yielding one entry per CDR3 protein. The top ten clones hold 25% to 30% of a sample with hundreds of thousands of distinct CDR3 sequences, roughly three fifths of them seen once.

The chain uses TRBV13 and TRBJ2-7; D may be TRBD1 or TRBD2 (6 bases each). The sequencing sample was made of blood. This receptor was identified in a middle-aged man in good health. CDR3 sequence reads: CASSLSSEGGSDGYEQYF. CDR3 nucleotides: TGTGCCAGCAGCTTAAGTTCGGAAGGGGGGAGCGACGGCTACGAGCAGTACTTC.